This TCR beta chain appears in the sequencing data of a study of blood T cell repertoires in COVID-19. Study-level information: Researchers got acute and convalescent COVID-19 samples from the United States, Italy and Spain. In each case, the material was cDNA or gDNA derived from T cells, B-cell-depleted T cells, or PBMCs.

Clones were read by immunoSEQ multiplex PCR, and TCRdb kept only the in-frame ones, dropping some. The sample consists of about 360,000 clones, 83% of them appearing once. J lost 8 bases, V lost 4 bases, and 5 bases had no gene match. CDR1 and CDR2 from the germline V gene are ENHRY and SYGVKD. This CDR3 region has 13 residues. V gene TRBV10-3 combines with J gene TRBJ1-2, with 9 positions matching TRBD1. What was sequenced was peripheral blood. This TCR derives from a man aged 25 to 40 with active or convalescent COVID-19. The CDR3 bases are TGTGCCATCAGTGGACAGGGGGAGGAGGGCTACACCTTC. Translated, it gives CAISGQGEEGYTF.